This T cell receptor beta chain was identified in a study of sequential checkpoint blockade in melanoma. At the level of the study: Each arm's sequence ended with maintenance nivolumab.

The CDR3 contains 19 residues. CDR1 and CDR2 from the germline V gene are SGDLS and YYNGEE. V was pared by 2 bases and J by 2 bases, with 17 bases of the junction left unmatched. Treatment noted: randomized to nivolumab then ipilimumab (arm A) or the reverse (arm B). From thawed PBMCs, live CD3+CD8+ cells negative for CD19 and CD56 were sorted. Method: immunoSEQ multiplex PCR; TCRdb's copy keeps in-frame clones and lacks some. Seen here are some 26,000 clones, roughly 76% observed once, and the top ten hold about a fifth. Here the sequenced sample was CD8+ T cells sorted from blood (inferred from file names), taken from a patient given nivolumab and ipilimumab in sequence. This clonotype was sampled from a human donor with melanoma. The V and J genes are TRBV9 and TRBJ2-3, with 7 bases matching TRBD2. The CDR3 DNA is TGTGCCAGCAGCGTTAGAGGGAGGCTAGCGGAGCAAAACACAGATACGCAGTATTTT. Its translation: CASSVRGRLAEQNTDTQYF.